The 5 T cell receptor beta chains below come from one sample, sequenced in a study of T cell responses to AZD1222 COVID-19 vaccine (dated by TCRdb to about 2021). The library was produced with the immunoSEQ multiplex PCR assay. Drawn from immuneACCESS, this table holds only the in-frame rearrangements with V and J called that TCRdb kept. Clones are partly lost; checked studies trace under half to an unresolved V gene and leave the rest unexplained. The sample has fewer than 120,000 clones on record, 85% to 95% of them singletons. The ten top clones hold 7.8% of the sample. Interpreted using the paper, the time point label stands for: baseline before first vaccination. The input for sequencing was peripheral blood, taken on day 0 of AZD1222 vaccination. The receptors were gathered from an adult in good health.

This sequence joins TRBV27 and TRBJ1-6, with D perhaps matching TRBD1 (5 bases). V was shortened by 4 bases and J by 7 bases, with 8 bases between the two germline ends. CDR3 length equals 13 residues. Germline values: CDR1 MNHEY, CDR2 SMNVEV (reference sequence). CDR3 in amino acids: CASSYGANSPLHF. CDR3 coding DNA: TGTGCCAGCAGTTACGGGGCAAATTCACCCCTCCACTTT.

This chain connects TRBV5-1 to TRBJ2-3, with 15 positions matching TRBD2. Germline trimming cut 3 bases from V and 5 bases from J; bases unmatched to any gene: 7. The CDR3 is 17 residues long. Germline CDR1 reads SGHRS; CDR2 reads YFSETQ. CDR3 nucleotide sequence: TGCGCCAGCAGCTACGGACTAGCGGGGGGGCCAGAAGATACGCAGTATTTT. Protein: CASSYGLAGGPEDTQYF.

The chain combines TRBV6-6 with TRBJ1-3; D is possibly TRBD1 (6 bases). Germline lookup yields CDR1 MNHNY and CDR2 SVGAGI (reference sequence). V was trimmed by 6 bases and J by 4 bases, leaving 16 bases between them. This CDR3 is 15 amino acids long. This CDR3 is CASSPSGARGNTIYF. The CDR3 nucleotides read TGTGCCAGCAGCCCGTCGGGGGCGCGGGGAAACACCATATATTTT.

This clone came up a few times. V and J are TRBV6-1 and TRBJ2-1, with TRBD2 matching 11 bases. The CDR3 runs 15 residues. Trimming took 6 bases from V and 4 from J; bases not matched to a gene: 5. CDR1 and CDR2 (germline): MNHNS, SASEGT. CDR3 region: CASRPPSGGYNEQFF. CDR3 in DNA: TGTGCCAGCAGACCCCCTAGCGGGGGGTACAATGAGCAGTTCTTC.

The CDR3 spells CASSLVRGLNTEAFF. Written as DNA, the CDR3 is TGCGCCAGCAGCTTGGTAAGGGGCCTAAACACTGAAGCTTTCTTT. The chain is built from TRBV5-1 and TRBJ1-1; tentative D call: TRBD1 (5 bases). CDR1 is SGHRS and CDR2 is YFSETQ in the germline V gene. This CDR3 region has 15 residues. V lost 0 bases, J lost 2 bases, and 11 bases lay in between.